This TCR beta chain is from a study of post-analysis software for immune sequencing data. Points from the study as a whole: Controls had lower frequencies than patients of roughly five TRBV segments, which included TRBV5-6, TRBV5-1 and TRBV20-1. Among multiple sclerosis patients, normalized Chao1 diversity was significantly below that of controls. Under F measure analysis, samples from one preparation batch co-clustered strongly.

A remark on this clonotype: Antigen: not known.

The CDR3 is made up of 13 amino acids. J was trimmed by 5 bases and V by 5 bases; bases with no gene match: 8. Germline CDR1 and CDR2: DFQATT and SNEGSKA (reference sequence). Unique molecular identifiers were present in the TCR beta cDNA libraries. Around 500,000 cDNA molecules were obtained from approximately 1 to 10 million T cells. TCRdb called the PCR reads again in MiXCR, with one record for every CDR3 protein. The profile covers under 900,000 distinct CDR3 sequences, with 53% appearing a single time and roughly 4.4% taken by the ten largest. This chain links TRBV20-1 with TRBJ2-7; the match to TRBD2 covers 8 bases. Specimen: blood. The clonotype was recovered from a girl aged 5-17 years with multiple sclerosis. In DNA form, the CDR3 reads TGCAGTGCTTCAGGACTAGCTGGGCACGAGCAGTACTTC. It is translated as CSASGLAGHEQYF.